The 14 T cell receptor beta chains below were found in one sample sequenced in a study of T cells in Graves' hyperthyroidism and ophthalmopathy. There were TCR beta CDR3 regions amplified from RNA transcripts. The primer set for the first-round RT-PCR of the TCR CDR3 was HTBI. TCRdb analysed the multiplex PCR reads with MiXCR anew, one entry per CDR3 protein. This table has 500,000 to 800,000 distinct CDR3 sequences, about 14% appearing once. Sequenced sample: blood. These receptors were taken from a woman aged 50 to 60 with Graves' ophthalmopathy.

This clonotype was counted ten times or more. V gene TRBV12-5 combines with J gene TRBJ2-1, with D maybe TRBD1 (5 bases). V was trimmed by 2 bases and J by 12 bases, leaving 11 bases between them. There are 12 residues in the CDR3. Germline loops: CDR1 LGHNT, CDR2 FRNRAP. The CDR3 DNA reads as TGTGCTAGTGGTTTGCCGACCCAGGGGCAGTTCTTC. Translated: CASGLPTQGQFF.

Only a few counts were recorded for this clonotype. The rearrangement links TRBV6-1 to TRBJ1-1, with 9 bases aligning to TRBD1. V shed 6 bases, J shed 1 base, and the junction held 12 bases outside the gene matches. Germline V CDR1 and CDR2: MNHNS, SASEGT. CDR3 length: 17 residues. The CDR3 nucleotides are TGTGCCAGCAGCACCGCCACAGGGGGCACATCGAACACTGAAGCTTTCTTT. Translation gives CASSTATGGTSNTEAFF.

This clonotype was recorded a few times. The CDR3 sequence is CASSYSRGDSGNTIYF. CDR3 in DNA: TGTGCCAGCAGTTACTCGAGGGGAGACTCTGGAAACACCATATATTTT. This chain uses TRBV6-6 with TRBJ1-3; possibly TRBD1 for D (5 bases). Per germline, CDR1 MNHNY and CDR2 SVGAGI (reference sequence). V shed 0 bases and J shed 0 bases, with 9 bases lying between them. The length of the CDR3 is 16 residues.

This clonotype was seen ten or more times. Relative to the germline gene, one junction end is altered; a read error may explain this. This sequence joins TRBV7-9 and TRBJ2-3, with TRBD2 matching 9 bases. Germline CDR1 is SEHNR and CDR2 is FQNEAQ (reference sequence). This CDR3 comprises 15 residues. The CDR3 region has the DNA TGTGCCAGCAGTTTAGTAGCGGGAGTAACAGATACGCAGTATTTT. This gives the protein CASSLVAGVTDTQYF.

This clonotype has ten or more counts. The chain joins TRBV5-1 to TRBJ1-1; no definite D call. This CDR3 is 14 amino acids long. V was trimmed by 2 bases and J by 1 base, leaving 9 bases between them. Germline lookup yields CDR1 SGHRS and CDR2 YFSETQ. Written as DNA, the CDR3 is TGCGCCAGCAGCTTTCGACACGAGAACACTGAAGCTTTCTTT. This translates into CASSFRHENTEAFF. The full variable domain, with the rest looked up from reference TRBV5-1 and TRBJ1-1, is KAGVTQTPRYLIKTRGQQVTLSCSPISGHRSVSWYQQTPGQGLQFLFEYFSETQRNKGNFPGRFSGRQFSNSRSEMNVSTLELGDSALYLCASSFRHENTEAFFGQGTRLTVV.

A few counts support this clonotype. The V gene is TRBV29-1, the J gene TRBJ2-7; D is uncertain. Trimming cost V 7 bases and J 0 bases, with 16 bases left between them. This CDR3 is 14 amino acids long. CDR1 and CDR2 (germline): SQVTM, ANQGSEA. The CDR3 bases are TGCAGCGCAGGTAGACCAACTCCCTCCTACGAGCAGTACTTC. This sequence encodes CSAGRPTPSYEQYF.

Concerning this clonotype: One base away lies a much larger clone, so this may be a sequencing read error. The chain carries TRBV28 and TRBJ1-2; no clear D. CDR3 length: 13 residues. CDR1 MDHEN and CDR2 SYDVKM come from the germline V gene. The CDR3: CASSLLGKHGNTF. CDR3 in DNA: TGTGCCAGCAGTTTATTGGGGAAGCATGGCAACACCTTC.

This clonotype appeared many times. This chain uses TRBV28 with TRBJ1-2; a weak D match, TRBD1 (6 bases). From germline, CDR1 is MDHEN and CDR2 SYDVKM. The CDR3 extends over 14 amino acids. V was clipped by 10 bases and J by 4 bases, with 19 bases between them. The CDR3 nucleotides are TGTGCCACCCTTCCCCGGGACAACTTCTATGGCTACACCTTC. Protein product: CATLPRDNFYGYTF.

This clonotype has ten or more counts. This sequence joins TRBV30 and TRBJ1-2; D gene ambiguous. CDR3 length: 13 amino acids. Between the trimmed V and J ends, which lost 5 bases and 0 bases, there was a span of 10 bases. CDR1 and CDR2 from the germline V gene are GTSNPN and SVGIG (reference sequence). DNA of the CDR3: TGTGCCTGGTCGAGACTGCCTAACTATGGCTACACCTTC. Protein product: CAWSRLPNYGYTF. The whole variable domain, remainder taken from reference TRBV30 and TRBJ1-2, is SQTIHQWPATLVQPVGSPLSLECTVEGTSNPNLYWYRQAAGRGLQLLFYSVGIGQISSEVPQNLSASRPQDRQFILSSKKLLLSDSGFYLCAWSRLPNYGYTFGSGTRLTVV.

The CDR3 spells CASGLVSGASFPEAFF. CDR3 in DNA: TGTGCTAGTGGTTTGGTATCTGGGGCGTCGTTCCCTGAAGCTTTCTTT. The chain combines TRBV12-5 with TRBJ1-1; tentatively, D is TRBD1 (5 bases). This CDR3 has 16 residues. Germline values: CDR1 LGHNT, CDR2 FRNRAP. Trimming pared 0 bases from V and 6 bases from J, leaving 17 bases between.

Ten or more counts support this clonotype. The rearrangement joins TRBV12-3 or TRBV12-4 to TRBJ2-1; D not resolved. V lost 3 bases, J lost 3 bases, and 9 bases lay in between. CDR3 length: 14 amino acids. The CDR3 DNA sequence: TGTGCCAGCAGTTTCGGACGAGGCTACAATGAGCAGTTCTTC. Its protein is CASSFGRGYNEQFF.

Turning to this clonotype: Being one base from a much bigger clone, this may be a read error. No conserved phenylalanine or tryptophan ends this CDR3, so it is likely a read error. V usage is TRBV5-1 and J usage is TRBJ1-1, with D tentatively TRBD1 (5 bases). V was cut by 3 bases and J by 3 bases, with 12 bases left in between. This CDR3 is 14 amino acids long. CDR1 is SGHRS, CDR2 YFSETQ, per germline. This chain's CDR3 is CASSWGRGDTEAFL. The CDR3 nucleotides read TGCGCCAGCAGCTGGGGTAGGGGCGACACTGAAGCTTTCCTT.

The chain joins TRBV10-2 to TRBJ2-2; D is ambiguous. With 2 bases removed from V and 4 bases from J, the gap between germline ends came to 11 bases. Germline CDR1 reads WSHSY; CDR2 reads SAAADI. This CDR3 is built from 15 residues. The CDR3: CASSEQFGPTGELFF. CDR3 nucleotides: TGCGCCAGCAGTGAGCAGTTCGGACCCACCGGGGAGCTGTTTTTT.

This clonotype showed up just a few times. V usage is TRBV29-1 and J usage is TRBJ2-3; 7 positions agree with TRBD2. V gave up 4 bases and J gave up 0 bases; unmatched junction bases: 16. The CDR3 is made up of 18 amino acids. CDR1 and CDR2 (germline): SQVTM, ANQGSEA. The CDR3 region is CSVAAGPDTYTSTDTQYF. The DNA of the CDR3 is TGCAGCGTTGCAGCGGGACCCGACACTTATACTAGCACAGATACGCAGTATTTT.